This T cell receptor (beta chain) emerged from a study of blood T cell repertoires in COVID-19. Assay: immunoSEQ multiplex PCR; the TCRdb copy retains only in-frame clones and omits some. The sample has 45,000 to 65,000 clones, about three quarters seen once; the top ten hold around two fifths. This receptor was obtained from a man in his sixties or seventies with active or convalescent COVID-19. The material sequenced was peripheral blood.

The CDR3 here is CASTPGMRGPTYEQYF. CDR3 bases: TGTGCCAGCACCCCCGGGATGAGGGGGCCCACCTACGAGCAGTACTTC. The gene calls are TRBV2 and TRBJ2-7; 7 bases map to TRBD1. Looked up from germline, CDR1 is SNHLY and CDR2 is FYNNEI. Trimming cost V 7 bases and J 2 bases; bases outside gene matches: 14. The CDR3 contains 16 residues.